This TCR beta chain was retrieved from a study of vaccination and CD4 T cells after COVID-19. For the study at large: Typically, post-vaccine samples were obtained a median about 79 days after dose two, within a range of 14 to 241. Stimulation used overlapping spike peptides from SARS-CoV-2, HCoV-NL63, HCoV-OC43 and HCoV-229E.

The Oncomine TCR Beta short-read assay generated sequence data from the DNA of cultured CD4+ T cells. One entry per CDR3 protein results from TCRdb running MiXCR on the PCR reads. The sample lists roughly 19,000 distinct CDR3 sequences; less than 75% were seen once. The treatment was: approximately nine-day PBMC culture with coronavirus spike peptide pools or control peptides (ViraFEST assay). Study outcomes and limitations: Within convalescent individuals, 304 out of 307 vaccine-specific clones proved to be spike mono-reactive.

About this clonotype itself: Its antigen remains unknown.

Germline values: CDR1 SGHTA, CDR2 FQGNSA. The CDR3 consists of 14 residues. V trimming: 5 bases; J trimming: 4 bases; junction bases outside the gene matches: 5. This clonotype was sampled from a human donor who had recovered from COVID-19. Sequenced input: CD4+ T cells from blood, cultured in vitro. J is TRBJ1-3 and V is TRBV7-2, with 7 bases that match TRBD1. The CDR3 loop reads CASSPDRAGNTIYF. CDR3 nucleotides: TGTGCCAGCAGCCCCGACAGGGCGGGAAACACCATATATTTT.